This T cell receptor (beta chain) was captured in a study of blood T cells in healthy people across ages. Overall study findings and caveats: Diversity estimated from one million T cells was considered an underestimate.

CDR3 length: 17 amino acids. Germline V gives CDR1 SGHTA, CDR2 FQGTGA. A J-beta primer mix and a sample-barcoded 5' primer were used in a second PCR of about 7 to 12 cycles. TCRdb reprocessed the 5' RACE reads via MiXCR and lists one record per CDR3 protein. Of around 800,000 distinct CDR3 sequences listed, about half are singletons. Details on this clonotype: No antigen is known for it.

This chain joins TRBV7-3 and TRBJ2-1, with 10 bases aligning to TRBD1. The J call could be wrong; TRBJ2-7 is a better fit for the DNA end. Material for sequencing was blood. This TCR came from a man aged 80 or over in good health. The CDR3 loop reads CASSIKTGGDSYNEQYF. CDR3 nucleotides: TGTGCCAGCAGCATAAAGACAGGGGGCGACTCCTACAATGAGCAGTACTTC.